The TCR beta chain under discussion was sequenced for a study of T-cell memory formation after mild COVID-19. Overall study context: Clusters were largely donor specific.

The CDR3 is 14 residues long. Trimming removed 3 bases from V and 5 bases from J, with 13 bases in between. The V gene's germline CDR1 is SGHAT and CDR2 FQNNGV. TCRdb processed the 5' RACE reads anew with MiXCR; each CDR3 protein has one entry. The sample holds about 240,000 distinct CDR3 sequences, over 8.5% seen once. Study results and limitations: The finding that pre-infection memory included some responding clones suggested that cross-reactive memory joined. CD4+ clones that contracted lay mainly in CM and EM; CD8+ ones lay in EMRA.

With respect to this clonotype: Its antigen is not identified.

The V gene is TRBV11-2, the J gene TRBJ2-5; the D gene is possibly TRBD2 (5 bases). This TCR was recovered from a man aged 18-30 years who had mild COVID-19 (a few samples of this study predate the infection). Cell type and time point are not known. Material: PBMCs or a T cell subset sorted from them (not recorded which). The CDR3 sequence is CASSLWLAGETQYF. The DNA of the CDR3 is TGTGCCAGCAGCTTGTGGCTAGCCGGTGAGACCCAGTACTTC.